This T cell receptor beta chain was sequenced during a study of brain T cells in children with intractable seizures. This clone is a singleton in its sample. The CDR3 has 15 amino acids. Germline V lookup: CDR1 MNHEY, CDR2 SVGAGI. Trimming removed 5 bases from V and 0 bases from J, with 12 bases in between. The sequenced cases were selected for having the highest brain T cell transcript signatures. Some clones are missing from TCRdb's copy, which holds only in-frame ones; the method was immunoSEQ multiplex PCR. The sample lists about 80,000 clones; about 90% were seen once. This TCR came from a girl aged 2 to 9 with Rasmussen encephalitis and intractable seizures. J is TRBJ2-3 and V is TRBV6-5; TRBD2 is a possible D gene (6 bases). Sequenced here: peripheral blood, sampled at surgery. Here the CDR3 reads CASSRLGPSTDTQYF. The CDR3 nucleotides are TGTGCCAGCAGTCGACTAGGGCCTAGCACAGATACGCAGTATTTT.